These 7 T cell receptor beta chains were sequenced from one sample in a study of blood T cell repertoires in COVID-19. Clones were read by immunoSEQ multiplex PCR, and TCRdb kept only the in-frame ones, dropping some. Here the sample spans 95,000 to 150,000 clones, about 82% being singletons. Sequencing was done on a sample of peripheral blood. These receptors originate from a man between 60 and 75 years old with active or convalescent COVID-19.

This clone was detected only once. The chain joins TRBV7-9 to TRBJ1-2; possibly TRBD1 for D (5 bases). The ends were cut back, 2 bases at V and 6 bases at J, with 13 bases in the middle. The V gene's germline CDR1 is SEHNR and CDR2 FQNEAQ (reference sequence). This CDR3 spans 14 amino acids. Written as DNA, the CDR3 is TGTGCCAGCAGCTTACTAGATCAGGGTGATGGCTACACCTTC. Translation: CASSLLDQGDGYTF.

The chain has TRBV5-5 and TRBJ1-5, with TRBD1 matching over 7 bases. CDR1 is SGHKS and CDR2 is YYEKEE in the germline V gene (reference sequence). CDR3 size: 15 residues. V was clipped by 4 bases and J by 9 bases; unmatched bases: 13. The DNA for the CDR3 is TGTGCCAGCAGCCCGACAGGGACAAGGCCTCGGCCCCAGCATTTT. The encoded protein is CASSPTGTRPRPQHF.

The V call is TRBV13, the J call TRBJ1-1; D not resolved. The V gene's germline CDR1 is PRHDT and CDR2 FYEKMQ (reference sequence). The CDR3 sequence is 12 residues long. V was shortened by 5 bases and J by 3 bases, with 7 bases between the two germline ends. CDR3 nucleotide sequence: TGTGCCAGCAGCCAGAGGGACACTGAAGCTTTCTTT. Protein sequence: CASSQRDTEAFF.

The chain couples TRBV7-9 to TRBJ2-7; D may be TRBD1 (6 bases). Germline CDR1 SEHNR, CDR2 FQNEAQ (reference sequence). CDR3 length: 13 residues. V shed 5 bases and J shed 4 bases, with 12 bases lying between them. DNA for the CDR3: TGTGCCAGCAGCCCCCAGGGGTTGTACGAGCAGTACTTC. Translating gives CASSPQGLYEQYF.

The chain employs TRBV28 and TRBJ1-1; TRBD1 is a possible D gene (5 bases). Germline V gene sequence: CDR1 MDHEN, CDR2 SYDVKM. Between the trimmed V and J ends, which lost 6 bases and 0 bases, there was a span of 23 bases. This CDR3 comprises 18 residues. The chain's CDR3 is CASRRGGPGRIMNTEAFF. CDR3 in DNA: TGTGCCAGCAGGAGGGGAGGGCCAGGTCGTATCATGAACACTGAAGCTTTCTTT.

The genes are TRBV19 and TRBJ2-5; 8 bases align to TRBD1. V trimming: 5 bases; J trimming: 4 bases; junction bases outside the gene matches: 6. Germline assignment: CDR1 LNHDA and CDR2 SQIVND (reference sequence). The length of the CDR3 is 14 residues. CDR3: CASSLRTGSETQYF. CDR3 DNA: TGTGCCAGTAGTCTTCGGACAGGGTCAGAGACCCAGTACTTC.

The CDR3 protein is CASSVVGGGANVLTF. The CDR3 nucleotides read TGTGCCAGCAGCGTAGTGGGAGGTGGGGCCAACGTCCTGACTTTC. V is TRBV9 and J is TRBJ2-6, with D tentatively TRBD2 (6 bases). CDR3 length: 15 amino acids. Germline V gives CDR1 SGDLS, CDR2 YYNGEE. V lost 0 bases, J lost 3 bases, and 7 bases lay in between.